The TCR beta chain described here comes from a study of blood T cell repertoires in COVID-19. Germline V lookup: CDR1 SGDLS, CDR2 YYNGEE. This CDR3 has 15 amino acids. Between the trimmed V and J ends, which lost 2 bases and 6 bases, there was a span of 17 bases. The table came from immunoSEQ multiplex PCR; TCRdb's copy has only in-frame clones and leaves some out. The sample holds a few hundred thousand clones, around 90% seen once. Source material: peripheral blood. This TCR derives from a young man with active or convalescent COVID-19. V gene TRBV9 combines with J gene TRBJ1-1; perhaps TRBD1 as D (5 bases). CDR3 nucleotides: TGTGCCAGCAGCGTGTCAGGGAGGGGATTGGCTGAAGCTTTCTTT. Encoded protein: CASSVSGRGLAEAFF.